The 17 T cell receptor beta chains in this list originate from one sample, sequenced in a study of T cells in Graves' hyperthyroidism and ophthalmopathy (dated by TCRdb to about 2019). Library preparation employed multiplex PCR. Reads for this sample came from an Illumina HiSeq 2000. TCR beta CDR3 regions were amplified from RNA transcripts. The TCR CDR3 was subjected to a first round of RT-PCR using the HTBI primer set and the Qiagen OneStep RT-PCR kit. The raw public reads went through TCRdb reprocessing: fastp at Q25, MiXCR clone calling, in-frame beta chains kept. CDR3 protein duplicates are merged, each entry listing the most common genes and DNA. The sample table shows hundreds of thousands of distinct CDR3 sequences, and more than 15% are seen once. The ten largest clones capture roughly 18% of the sample. Material: blood. The receptor set was obtained from a woman under 30 with Graves' ophthalmopathy.

This clonotype occurred many times. The chain uses TRBV18 and TRBJ2-1; TRBD1 might be the D (6 bases). V lost 4 bases and J 3 bases, leaving 13 bases between the germline ends. The CDR3 loop spans 15 amino acids. The germline V gene encodes CDR1 KGHSH and CDR2 LQKENI. The CDR3 DNA is TGTGCCAGCTCACAGGGGGACAAGGTCTACAATGAGCAGTTCTTC. Residues: CASSQGDKVYNEQFF.

This clonotype appeared a few times. The V and J genes are TRBV27 and TRBJ1-6; no reliable D call. Deletions cut 1 base from V and 10 bases from J, with 8 bases between. The CDR3 has 13 residues. Germline V CDR1 and CDR2: MNHEY, SMNVEV (reference sequence). CDR3 in DNA: TGTGCCAGCAGTTTATACGTGGGATCACCCCTCCACTTT. Its protein is CASSLYVGSPLHF.

This clonotype occurred many times. The rearrangement joins TRBV6-5 to TRBJ2-7, with D hard to call. V lost 0 bases to trimming and J lost 2 bases, with 14 bases between them. CDR3 length: 16 residues. Germline V gene data show CDR1 as MNHEY and CDR2 as SVGAGI. In nucleotides, the CDR3 is TGTGCCAGCAGTTACTCGTTCGTTTTCGTGACCTACGAGCAGTACTTC. It encodes CASSYSFVFVTYEQYF.

The gene calls are TRBV6-1 and TRBJ2-5, with TRBD2 matching over 10 bases. The CDR3 runs to 15 residues. Trimming at V came to 6 bases and at J to 0 bases, leaving 4 bases not matched to a gene. In germline, CDR1 is MNHNS, CDR2 SASEGT. The CDR3 DNA reads as TGTGCCAGCAGCCCACTAGCGGGAAACCAAGAGACCCAGTACTTC. Translation gives CASSPLAGNQETQYF.

This chain uses TRBV20-1 with TRBJ2-2, with TRBD1 as a possible D gene (6 bases). Per the germline V gene, CDR1 is DFQATT and CDR2 is SNEGSKA (reference sequence). Trimming removed 5 bases from V and 9 bases from J, with 16 bases in between. This CDR3 is 13 amino acids long. CDR3 sequence: CSAPKTGTWELFF. The CDR3 DNA reads TGCAGTGCTCCTAAAACAGGGACCTGGGAGCTGTTTTTT.

The rearrangement joins TRBV7-3 to TRBJ1-1, with 7 nucleotides matching TRBD1. The germline CDR1 and CDR2 sequences are SGHTA and FQGTGA. The J segment lost 5 bases and the V segment lost 2 bases, leaving 5 bases of the junction unmatched. This CDR3 is built from 14 residues. The CDR3 bases are TGTGCCAGCAGCTTAGGGAGGGGGCCTACTGAAGCTTTCTTT. Its translation is CASSLGRGPTEAFF.

Many counts were recorded for this clonotype. The chain is built from TRBV3-1 and TRBJ1-1; D unclear. This CDR3 has 12 residues. Trimming removed 3 bases at V and 4 bases at J, with 6 bases between. Germline CDR1 and CDR2: LGHDT and YNNKEL (reference sequence). The CDR3 protein is CASSQRATEAFF. CDR3 sequence (DNA): TGTGCCAGCAGCCAGAGGGCCACTGAAGCTTTCTTT.

This clonotype was detected ten times or more. The chain employs TRBV7-9 and TRBJ1-1; D gene unclear. V was shortened by 1 base and J by 3 bases, with 9 bases between the two germline ends. The CDR3 is 14 amino acids. Germline values: CDR1 SEHNR, CDR2 FQNEAQ (reference sequence). The DNA for the CDR3 is TGTGCCAGCAGCTTAGATGTCTGGGACACTGAAGCTTTCTTT. Translated, it gives CASSLDVWDTEAFF.

This clonotype was counted once. The chain uses TRBV11-2 and TRBJ2-3, with D hard to call. The germline V gene has CDR1 SGHAT and CDR2 FQNNGV. Trimming pared 8 bases from V and 5 bases from J, leaving 23 bases between. This CDR3 spans 16 amino acids. In nucleotides, the CDR3 is TGTGCCAGCGCTCCGCCCGAAAGTGCGTATGGAGATACGCAGTATTTT. Its translation is CASAPPESAYGDTQYF.

This clonotype was seen a handful of times. This sequence joins TRBV4-3 and TRBJ2-1; the match to TRBD2 covers 7 bases. With V trimmed by 1 base and J by 8 bases, 14 bases remained unmatched. Germline V gene lookup returns CDR1 LGHNA and CDR2 YSLEER. The CDR3 is made up of 17 amino acids. CDR3 sequence (DNA): TGCGCCAGCAGCCAAGGGGTCGGGAGGCGATTCTCCGATGAGCAGTTCTTC. Encoded protein: CASSQGVGRRFSDEQFF.

This clonotype was seen repeatedly, ten times or more. The chain uses TRBV12-3 or TRBV12-4 and TRBJ2-7; possibly TRBD1 for D (6 bases). CDR3 length: 12 residues. The V end was cut by 7 bases, the J end by 3 bases, with 10 bases between. CDR3 region: CASTRGGYEQYF. The CDR3 DNA sequence: TGTGCCAGCACACGAGGGGGCTACGAGCAGTACTTC.

This chain uses TRBV20-1 with TRBJ2-6; 7 nucleotides align to TRBD1. This CDR3 contains 16 residues. Germline V gene sequence: CDR1 DFQATT, CDR2 SNEGSKA (reference sequence). V trimming: 6 bases; J trimming: 0 bases; junction bases outside the gene matches: 8. CDR3 in DNA: TGCAGTGCAGGGACAGTGCCCTTCTCTGGGGCCAACGTCCTGACTTTC. The encoded protein is CSAGTVPFSGANVLTF.

For this clonotype: This may be a read error, as it is one base from a much larger clone. The chain links TRBV5-1 to TRBJ2-5; D is possibly TRBD2 (7 bases). This CDR3 is built from 15 residues. The V gene lost 2 bases and the J gene lost 7 bases, with 18 bases spanning the gap. Per the germline V gene, CDR1 is SGHRS and CDR2 is YFSETQ. As DNA, the CDR3 is TGCGCCAGCAGCTTTCGGAGGGGGGGGGAAGGGACCCAGTACTTC. Translation: CASSFRRGGEGTQYF.

This clonotype was found many times. This rearrangement joins TRBV12-3 or TRBV12-4 to TRBJ2-3, with TRBD1 matching 8 bases. V trimming: 6 bases; J trimming: 5 bases; junction bases outside the gene matches: 10. There are 15 residues in the CDR3. The CDR3 sequence: CASSEGRGHGDTQYF. The CDR3 DNA reads TGTGCCAGCAGCGAGGGCAGGGGGCACGGAGATACGCAGTATTTT.

V and J are TRBV5-6 and TRBJ1-1, with D perhaps matching TRBD1 (5 bases). V was cut by 6 bases and J by 5 bases, with 20 bases left in between. Germline CDR1 reads SGHDT; CDR2 reads YYEEEE. The CDR3 extends over 15 amino acids. DNA of the CDR3: TGTGCCAGCACCTTCTGGGACTCCACCGGGACTGAAGCTTTCTTT. It is translated as CASTFWDSTGTEAFF.

This clonotype was observed many times. V and J are TRBV9 and TRBJ1-1; 7 bases are shared with TRBD1. The CDR3 has 13 residues. Germline CDR1 is SGDLS and CDR2 is YYNGEE. J gave up 1 base and V 7 bases, and 4 bases lay outside the gene matches. DNA for the CDR3: TGTGCCAGCTCGGCAGGGGGGAACACTGAAGCTTTCTTT. Translating gives CASSAGGNTEAFF. The variable domain in full, with the rest retrieved from reference TRBV9 and TRBJ1-1, is DSGVTQTPKHLITATGQRVTLRCSPRSGDLSVYWYQQSLDQGLQFLIQYYNGEERAKGNILERFSAQQFPDLHSELNLSSLELGDSALYFCASSAGGNTEAFFGQGTRLTVV.

This clonotype was detected ten times or more. The rearrangement uses TRBV20-1 and TRBJ1-2; TRBD1 matches at 9 bases. Germline V CDR1 and CDR2: DFQATT, SNEGSKA (reference sequence). The CDR3 loop spans 14 amino acids. V lost 1 base, J lost 2 bases, and 2 bases stayed unmatched. DNA of the CDR3: TGCAGTGCTAGAGTGGGACAGGGCAACTATGGCTACACCTTC. It yields the protein CSARVGQGNYGYTF.